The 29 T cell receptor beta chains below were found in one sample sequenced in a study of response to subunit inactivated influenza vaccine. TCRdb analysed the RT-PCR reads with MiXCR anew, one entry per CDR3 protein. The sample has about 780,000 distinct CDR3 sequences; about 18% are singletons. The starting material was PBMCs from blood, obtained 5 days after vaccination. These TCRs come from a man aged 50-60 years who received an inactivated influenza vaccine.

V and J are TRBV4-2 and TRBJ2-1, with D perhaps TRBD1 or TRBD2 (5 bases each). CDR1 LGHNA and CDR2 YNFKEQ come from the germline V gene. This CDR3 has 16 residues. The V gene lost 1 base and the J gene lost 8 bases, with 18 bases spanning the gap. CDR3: CASSQAGRGQPDEQFF. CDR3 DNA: TGTGCCAGCAGCCAAGCAGGGAGAGGCCAGCCCGATGAGCAGTTCTTC.

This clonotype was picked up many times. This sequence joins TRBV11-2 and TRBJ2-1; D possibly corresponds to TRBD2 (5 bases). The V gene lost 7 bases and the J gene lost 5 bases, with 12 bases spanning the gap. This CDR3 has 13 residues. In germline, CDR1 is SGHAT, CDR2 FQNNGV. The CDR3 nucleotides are TGTGCCAGCATCCACGGGATGGACAATGAGCAGTTCTTC. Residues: CASIHGMDNEQFF.

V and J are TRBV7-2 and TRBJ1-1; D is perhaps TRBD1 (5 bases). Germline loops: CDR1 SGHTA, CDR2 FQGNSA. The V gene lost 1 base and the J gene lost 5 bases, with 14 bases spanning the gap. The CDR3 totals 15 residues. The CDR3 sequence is CASSLERGAKTEAFF. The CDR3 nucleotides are TGTGCCAGCAGCTTAGAACGGGGCGCGAAGACTGAAGCTTTCTTT.

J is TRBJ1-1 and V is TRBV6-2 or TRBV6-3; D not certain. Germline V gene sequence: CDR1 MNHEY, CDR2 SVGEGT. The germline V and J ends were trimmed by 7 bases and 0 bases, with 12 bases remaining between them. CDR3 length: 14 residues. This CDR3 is CASTDGRMNTEAFF. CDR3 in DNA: TGTGCCAGCACCGACGGAAGAATGAACACTGAAGCTTTCTTT.

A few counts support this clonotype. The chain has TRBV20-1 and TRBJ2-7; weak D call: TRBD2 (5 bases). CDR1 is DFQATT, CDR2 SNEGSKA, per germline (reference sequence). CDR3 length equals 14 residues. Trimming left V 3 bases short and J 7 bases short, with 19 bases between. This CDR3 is CSASRNEGSGEQYF. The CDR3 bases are TGCAGTGCTAGTCGAAATGAGGGTAGTGGAGAGCAGTACTTC.

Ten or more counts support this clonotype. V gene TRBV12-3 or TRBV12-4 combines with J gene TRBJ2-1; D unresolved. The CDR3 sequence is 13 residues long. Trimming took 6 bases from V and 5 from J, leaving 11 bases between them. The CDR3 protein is CASSLPPNNEQFF. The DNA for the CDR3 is TGTGCCAGCAGCCTCCCGCCTAACAATGAGCAGTTCTTC.

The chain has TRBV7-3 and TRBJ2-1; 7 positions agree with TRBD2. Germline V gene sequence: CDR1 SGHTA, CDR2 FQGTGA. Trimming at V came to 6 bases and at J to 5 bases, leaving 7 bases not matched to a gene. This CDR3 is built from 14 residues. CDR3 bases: TGTGCCAGCAGTTTATCCGGGAGGCACAATGAGCAGTTCTTC. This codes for CASSLSGRHNEQFF.

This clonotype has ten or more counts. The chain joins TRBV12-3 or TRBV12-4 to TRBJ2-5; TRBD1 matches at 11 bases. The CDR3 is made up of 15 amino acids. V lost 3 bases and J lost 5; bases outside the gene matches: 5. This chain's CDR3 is CASSFRTGGSETQYF. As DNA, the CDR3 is TGTGCCAGCAGTTTCCGGACAGGGGGCTCGGAGACCCAGTACTTC.

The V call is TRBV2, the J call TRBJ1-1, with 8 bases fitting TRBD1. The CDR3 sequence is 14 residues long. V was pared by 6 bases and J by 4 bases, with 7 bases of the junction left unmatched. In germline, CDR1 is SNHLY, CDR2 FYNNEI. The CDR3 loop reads CASSGQGEGTEAFF. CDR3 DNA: TGTGCCAGCAGCGGACAGGGCGAGGGCACTGAAGCTTTCTTT.

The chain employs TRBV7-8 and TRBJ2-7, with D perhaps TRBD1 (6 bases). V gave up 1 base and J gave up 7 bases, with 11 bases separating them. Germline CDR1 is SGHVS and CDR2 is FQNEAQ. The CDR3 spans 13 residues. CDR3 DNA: TGTGCCAGCAGCTTAGAGTACAGGGAGGAGCAGTACTTC. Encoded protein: CASSLEYREEQYF. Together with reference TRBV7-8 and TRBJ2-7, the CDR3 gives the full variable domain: GAGVSQSPRYKVAKRGQDVALRCDPISGHVSLFWYQQALGQGPEFLTYFQNEAQLDKSGLPSDRFFAERPEGSVSTLKIQRTQQEDSAVYLCASSLEYREEQYFGPGTRLTVT.

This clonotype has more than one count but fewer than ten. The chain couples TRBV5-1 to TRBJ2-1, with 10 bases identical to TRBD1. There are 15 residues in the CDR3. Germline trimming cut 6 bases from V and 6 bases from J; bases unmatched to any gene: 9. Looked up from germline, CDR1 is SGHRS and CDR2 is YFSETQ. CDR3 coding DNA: TGCGCCAGCACCCGGGACAGGGGCGTCGTCAATGAGCAGTTCTTC. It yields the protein CASTRDRGVVNEQFF.

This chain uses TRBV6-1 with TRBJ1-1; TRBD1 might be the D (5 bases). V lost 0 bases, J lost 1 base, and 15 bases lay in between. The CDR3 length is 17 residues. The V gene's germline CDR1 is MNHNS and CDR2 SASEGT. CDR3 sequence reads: CASSEAPLWQGNTEAFF. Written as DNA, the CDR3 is TGTGCCAGCAGTGAAGCGCCCTTATGGCAGGGGAACACTGAAGCTTTCTTT.

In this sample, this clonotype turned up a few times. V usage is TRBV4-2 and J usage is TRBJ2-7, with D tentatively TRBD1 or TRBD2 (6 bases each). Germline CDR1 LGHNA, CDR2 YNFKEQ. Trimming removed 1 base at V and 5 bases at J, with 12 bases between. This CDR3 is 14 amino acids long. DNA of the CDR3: TGTGCCAGCAGCCAAGCGGCAGGGGAGGACGAGCAGTACTTC. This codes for CASSQAAGEDEQYF.

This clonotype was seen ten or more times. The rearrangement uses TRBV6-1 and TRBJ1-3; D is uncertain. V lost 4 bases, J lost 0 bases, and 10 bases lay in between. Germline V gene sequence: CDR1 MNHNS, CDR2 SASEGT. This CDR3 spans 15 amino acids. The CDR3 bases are TGTGCCAGCAGTGGATGGACGGCCTCTGGAAACACCATATATTTT. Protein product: CASSGWTASGNTIYF.

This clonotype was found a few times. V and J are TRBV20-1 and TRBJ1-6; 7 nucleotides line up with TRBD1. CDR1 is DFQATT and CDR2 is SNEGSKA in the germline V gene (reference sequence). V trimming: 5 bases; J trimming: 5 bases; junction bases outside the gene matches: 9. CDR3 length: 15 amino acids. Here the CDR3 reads CSAPRQGQNNSPLHF. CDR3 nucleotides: TGCAGTGCTCCCCGACAGGGTCAGAATAATTCACCCCTCCACTTT.

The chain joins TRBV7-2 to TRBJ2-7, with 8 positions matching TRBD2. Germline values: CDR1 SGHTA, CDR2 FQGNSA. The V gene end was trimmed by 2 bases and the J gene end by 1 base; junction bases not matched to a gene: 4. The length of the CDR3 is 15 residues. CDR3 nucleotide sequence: TGTGCCAGCAGCTTAAATCTAGCGGGTTCCTACGAGCAGTACTTC. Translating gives CASSLNLAGSYEQYF.

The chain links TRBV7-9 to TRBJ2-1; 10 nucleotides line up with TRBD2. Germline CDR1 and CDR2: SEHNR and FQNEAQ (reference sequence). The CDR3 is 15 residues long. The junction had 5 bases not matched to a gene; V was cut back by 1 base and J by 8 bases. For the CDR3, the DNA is TGTGCCAGCAGCTTAGTGCCTAGCGGGGGCGATGAGCAGTTCTTC. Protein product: CASSLVPSGGDEQFF.

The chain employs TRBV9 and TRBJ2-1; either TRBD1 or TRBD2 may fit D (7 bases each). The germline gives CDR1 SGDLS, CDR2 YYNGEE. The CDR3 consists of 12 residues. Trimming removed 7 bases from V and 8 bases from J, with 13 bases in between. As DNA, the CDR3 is TGTGCCAGCCCAGGGGGGGGCGATGAGCAGTTCTTC. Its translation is CASPGGGDEQFF.

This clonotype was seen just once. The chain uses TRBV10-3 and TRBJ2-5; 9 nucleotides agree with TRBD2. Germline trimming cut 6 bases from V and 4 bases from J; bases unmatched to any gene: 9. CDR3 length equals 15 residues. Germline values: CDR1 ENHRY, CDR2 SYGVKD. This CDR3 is CAIRNSGSGRETQYF. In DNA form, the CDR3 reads TGTGCCATCAGGAATAGCGGGAGTGGGCGAGAGACCCAGTACTTC.

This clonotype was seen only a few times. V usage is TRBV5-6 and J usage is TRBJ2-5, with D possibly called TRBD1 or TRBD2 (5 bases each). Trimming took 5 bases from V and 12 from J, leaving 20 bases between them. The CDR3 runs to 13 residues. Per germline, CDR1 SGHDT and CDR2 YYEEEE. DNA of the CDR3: TGTGCCAGCAGAACACCGGGCCCGGGACCAAAGTACTTC. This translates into CASRTPGPGPKYF.

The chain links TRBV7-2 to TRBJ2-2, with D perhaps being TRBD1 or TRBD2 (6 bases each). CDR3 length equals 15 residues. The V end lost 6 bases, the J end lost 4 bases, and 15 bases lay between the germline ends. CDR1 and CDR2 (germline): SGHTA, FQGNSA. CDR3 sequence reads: CASRTTRGRTGELFF. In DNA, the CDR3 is TGTGCCAGCAGAACCACCCGGGGGCGCACCGGGGAGCTGTTTTTT.

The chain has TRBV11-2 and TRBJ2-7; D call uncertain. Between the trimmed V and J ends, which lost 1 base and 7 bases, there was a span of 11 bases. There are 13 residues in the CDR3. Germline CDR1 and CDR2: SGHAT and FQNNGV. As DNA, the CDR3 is TGTGCCAGCAGCTTAGTGGTGGGCCTGGAGCAGTACTTC. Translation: CASSLVVGLEQYF.

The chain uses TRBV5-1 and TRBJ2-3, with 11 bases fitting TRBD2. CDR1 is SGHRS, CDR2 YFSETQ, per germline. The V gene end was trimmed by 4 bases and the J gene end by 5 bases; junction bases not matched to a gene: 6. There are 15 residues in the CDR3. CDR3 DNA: TGCGCCAGCAGCGTACTAGCGGGAGTAGTAGATACGCAGTATTTT. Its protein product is CASSVLAGVVDTQYF.

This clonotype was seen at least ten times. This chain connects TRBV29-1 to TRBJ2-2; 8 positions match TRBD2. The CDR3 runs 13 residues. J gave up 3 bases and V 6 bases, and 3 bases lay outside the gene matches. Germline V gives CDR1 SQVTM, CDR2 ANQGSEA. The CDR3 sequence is CSVGRGDTGELFF. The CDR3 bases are TGCAGCGTGGGGCGGGGGGACACCGGGGAGCTGTTTTTT.

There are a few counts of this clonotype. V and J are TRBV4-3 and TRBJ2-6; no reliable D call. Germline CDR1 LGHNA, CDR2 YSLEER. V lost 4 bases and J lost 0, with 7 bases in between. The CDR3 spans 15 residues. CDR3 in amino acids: CASSRRYSGANVLTF. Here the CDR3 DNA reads TGCGCCAGCAGCCGACGTTACTCTGGGGCCAACGTCCTGACTTTC.

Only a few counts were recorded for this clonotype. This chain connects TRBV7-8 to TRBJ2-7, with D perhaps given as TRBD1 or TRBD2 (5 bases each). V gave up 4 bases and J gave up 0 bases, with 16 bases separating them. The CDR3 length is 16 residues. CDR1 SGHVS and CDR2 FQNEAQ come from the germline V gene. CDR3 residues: CASSSGGQTSSYEQYF. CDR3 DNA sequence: TGTGCCAGCAGCTCTGGAGGACAAACTAGCTCCTACGAGCAGTACTTC. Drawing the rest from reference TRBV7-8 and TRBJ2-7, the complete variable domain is GAGVSQSPRYKVAKRGQDVALRCDPISGHVSLFWYQQALGQGPEFLTYFQNEAQLDKSGLPSDRFFAERPEGSVSTLKIQRTQQEDSAVYLCASSSGGQTSSYEQYFGPGTRLTVT.

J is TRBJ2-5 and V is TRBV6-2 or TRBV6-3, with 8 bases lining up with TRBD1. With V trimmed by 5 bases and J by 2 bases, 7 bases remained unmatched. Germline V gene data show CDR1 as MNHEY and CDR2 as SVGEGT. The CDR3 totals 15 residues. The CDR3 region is CASSTTGDLQETQYF. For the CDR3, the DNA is TGTGCCAGCAGTACGACAGGGGACCTTCAAGAGACCCAGTACTTC.

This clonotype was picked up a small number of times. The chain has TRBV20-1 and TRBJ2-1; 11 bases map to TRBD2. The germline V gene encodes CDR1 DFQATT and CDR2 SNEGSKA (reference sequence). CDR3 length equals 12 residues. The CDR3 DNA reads TGCAGACTAGCGGGAGCTTACAATGAGCAGTTCTTC. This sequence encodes CRLAGAYNEQFF.

The CDR3: CASSIQGISYEQYF. The CDR3 nucleotides are TGTGCCAGCAGTATACAGGGGATCAGCTACGAGCAGTACTTC. V usage is TRBV28 and J usage is TRBJ2-7; 7 positions match TRBD1. After removal of 5 bases from V and 3 bases from J, the junction contained 7 bases not matched to a gene. This CDR3 contains 14 residues. Germline V gene lookup returns CDR1 MDHEN and CDR2 SYDVKM. Full variable domain (outside the CDR3, taken from reference TRBV28 and TRBJ2-7): DVKVTQSSRYLVKRTGEKVFLECVQDMDHENMFWYRQDPGLGLRLIYFSYDVKMKEKGDIPEGYSVSREKKERFSLILESASTNQTSMYLCASSIQGISYEQYFGPGTRLTVT.